This T cell receptor (beta chain) is drawn from a study of regulatory T cells in long-lasting Graves disease. Across the study: A definition of persistent Graves' disease required over 5 years of antithyroid drugs plus positive TSH receptor antibodies.

Noted time point: persistent/refractory GD, antithyroid drugs over 5 years with positive TRAb. Scientists built the TCR library using RNA that was extracted from PBMCs. Germline V lookup: CDR1 SQVTM, CDR2 ANQGSEA. There are 12 residues in the CDR3. V was shortened by 3 bases and J by 5 bases, with 10 bases between the two germline ends. Arm-PCR of CDR3 regions and iRepertoire HTBI primers were used to build TCR beta libraries. TCRdb used MiXCR to reprocess the multiplex PCR reads, holding one entry per CDR3 protein. The sample shows 650,000 to 700,000 distinct CDR3 sequences, around 30% of them seen only once.

The chain links TRBV29-1 to TRBJ2-5; unclear D gene. The sample consisted of peripheral blood mononuclear cells (PBMCs), taken when the disease was refractory, from a patient treated with antithyroid drugs. The TCR was taken from a female donor with Graves disease. Here the CDR3 reads CSVDWSAETQYF. The CDR3 DNA reads as TGCAGCGTTGATTGGTCTGCGGAGACCCAGTACTTC.